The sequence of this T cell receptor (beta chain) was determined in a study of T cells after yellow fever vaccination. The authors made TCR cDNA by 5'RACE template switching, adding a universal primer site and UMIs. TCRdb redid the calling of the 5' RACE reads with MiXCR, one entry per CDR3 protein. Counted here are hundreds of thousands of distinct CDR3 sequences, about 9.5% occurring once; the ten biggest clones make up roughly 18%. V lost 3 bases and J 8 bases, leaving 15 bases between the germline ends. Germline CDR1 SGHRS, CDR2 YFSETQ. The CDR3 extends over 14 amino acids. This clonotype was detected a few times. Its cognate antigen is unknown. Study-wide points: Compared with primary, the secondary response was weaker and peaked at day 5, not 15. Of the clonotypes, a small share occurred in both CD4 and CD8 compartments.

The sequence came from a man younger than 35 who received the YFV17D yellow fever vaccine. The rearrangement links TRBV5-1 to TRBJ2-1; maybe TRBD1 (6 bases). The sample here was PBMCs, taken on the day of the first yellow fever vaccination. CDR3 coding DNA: TGCGCCAGCAGCTCGGATTACAGGGTCCATGAGCAGTTCTTC. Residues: CASSSDYRVHEQFF.